One sample yielded the 20 T cell receptor beta chains listed below, sequenced in a study of persistence of HIV-infected CD4 T cells. The immunoSEQ assay was version 4, run in survey mode. Assay used: immunoSEQ multiplex PCR; TCRdb lists only in-frame clones, some missing. The profile covers 40,000 to 55,000 clones, with more than 70% appearing a single time and 3% taken by the ten largest. Stimulation used around 9.1 ug/mL lysate from CMV-infected fibroblasts. Memory cells lacking CD40L and CD69 with high CD45RO were sorted. Antigens of these TCRs are unknown. This specimen consisted of CD4+ T cells sorted from PBMCs after approximately 19-hour stimulation, obtained from a patient who received antiretroviral therapy. The source is an adult man with HIV who was CMV-seropositive.

The chain uses TRBV7-2 and TRBJ1-5, with a weak D call TRBD1 (5 bases). Trimming removed 1 base from V and 5 bases from J, with 15 bases in between. The CDR3 totals 16 residues. Per germline, CDR1 SGHTA and CDR2 FQGNSA. In DNA, the CDR3 is TGTGCCAGCAGCTTAGAAGCCAGGGTAAGACATCAGCCCCAGCATTTT. It codes for CASSLEARVRHQPQHF.

Only one count was recorded for this clone. The chain uses TRBV6-5 and TRBJ2-1; no reliable D call. V gave up 5 bases and J gave up 0 bases, with 11 bases separating them. Per germline, CDR1 MNHEY and CDR2 SVGAGI. This CDR3 region has 15 residues. The CDR3 DNA reads TGTGCCAGCAGTAAGACTCCAAGCTCCTACAATGAGCAGTTCTTC. It specifies CASSKTPSSYNEQFF.

This chain joins TRBV3-1 (or the pseudogene TRBV3-2) and TRBJ1-6, with D unclear. V was clipped by 0 bases and J by 9 bases, with 12 bases between them. Germline V lookup: CDR1 LGHDT, CDR2 YNNKEL (reference sequence). The CDR3 covers 15 residues. CDR3 residues: CASSQDTGYRSPLHF. In nucleotides, the CDR3 is TGTGCCAGCAGCCAAGATACCGGGTACCGTTCACCCCTCCACTTT.

V is TRBV7-9 and J is TRBJ1-4; the D gene is possibly TRBD1 (6 bases). The V gene's germline CDR1 is SEHNR and CDR2 FQNEAQ (reference sequence). CDR3 length: 15 amino acids. Trimming took 4 bases from V and 4 from J, leaving 13 bases between them. CDR3 in amino acids: CASSSWDTLNEKLFF. In DNA, the CDR3 is TGTGCCAGCAGCTCCTGGGACACCCTTAATGAAAAACTGTTTTTT.

This clone has more than one count but fewer than ten. The rearrangement links TRBV5-1 to TRBJ2-1, with 7 bases lining up with TRBD1. J lost 7 bases, V lost 4 bases, and 8 bases had no gene match. CDR1 and CDR2 (germline): SGHRS, YFSETQ. The CDR3 totals 14 residues. This CDR3 is CASSDRQGRNEQFF. For the CDR3, the DNA is TGCGCCAGCAGCGACCGACAGGGCCGAAATGAGCAGTTCTTC. The whole variable domain, remainder taken from reference TRBV5-1 and TRBJ2-1, is KAGVTQTPRYLIKTRGQQVTLSCSPISGHRSVSWYQQTPGQGLQFLFEYFSETQRNKGNFPGRFSGRQFSNSRSEMNVSTLELGDSALYLCASSDRQGRNEQFFGPGTRLTVL.

The CDR3, as DNA: TGTGCCAGCAGCCAAGAGGGCCCGGGACTAGCGGTTTGGGATACGCAGTATTTT. Its translation: CASSQEGPGLAVWDTQYF. The chain links TRBV3-1 (or the pseudogene TRBV3-2) to TRBJ2-3; 11 nucleotides line up with TRBD2. J was trimmed by 6 bases and V by 0 bases; bases with no gene match: 11. The CDR3 totals 18 residues. Germline-derived CDR1 and CDR2 are LGHDT and YNNKEL (reference sequence).

This clone was observed a handful of times. The rearrangement uses TRBV18 and TRBJ1-6; TRBD1 matches 9 bases. Germline CDR1 and CDR2: KGHSH and LQKENI. With V trimmed by 5 bases and J by 8 bases, 7 bases remained unmatched. This CDR3 is built from 15 residues. DNA of the CDR3: TGTGCCAGCTCATTAGGGACAGGGAATTATTCACCCCTCCACTTT. Translation gives CASSLGTGNYSPLHF.

V is TRBV6-1 and J is TRBJ1-5; D remains ambiguous. Germline V CDR1 and CDR2: MNHNS, SASEGT. Between the trimmed V and J ends, which lost 2 bases and 7 bases, there was a span of 12 bases. This CDR3 is built from 14 residues. CDR3 DNA: TGTGCCAGCAGTGAACTCATCGGCGGCCAGCCCCAGCATTTT. The encoded protein is CASSELIGGQPQHF.

This clone came up once. This sequence joins TRBV5-1 and TRBJ2-1; 12 bases match TRBD1. The CDR3 runs 15 residues. V lost 2 bases and J lost 7; bases outside the gene matches: 4. Per germline, CDR1 SGHRS and CDR2 YFSETQ. The CDR3 sequence: CASSLGTGGSNEQFF. CDR3 nucleotide sequence: TGCGCCAGCAGCTTAGGGACAGGGGGCTCGAATGAGCAGTTCTTC.

This clone occurred a few times. The chain is built from TRBV6-4 and TRBJ1-2; perhaps TRBD1 as D (5 bases). V lost 6 bases and J lost 8, with 13 bases in between. This CDR3 spans 12 amino acids. Germline CDR1 MRHNA, CDR2 SNTAGT. As DNA, the CDR3 is TGTGCCAGCAGCGACAACGGGGGGGGCTACACCTTC. Its protein product is CASSDNGGGYTF.

The chain has TRBV7-2 and TRBJ1-1; 7 bases align to TRBD1. The CDR3 runs to 14 residues. Germline assignment: CDR1 SGHTA and CDR2 FQGNSA. The ends lost 1 base at V and 5 bases at J; junction bases unmatched: 4. The CDR3 nucleotides read TGTGCCAGCAGCTTAGGAACAGGGGCGACTGAAGCTTTCTTT. Protein sequence: CASSLGTGATEAFF.

This clone was seen more than once but under ten times. V is TRBV7-2 and J is TRBJ2-5; 7 bases fit TRBD1. Germline V gene lookup returns CDR1 SGHTA and CDR2 FQGNSA. The CDR3 has 14 amino acids. Losses at the gene ends were 5 bases for V and 5 bases for J; bases not matched to a gene: 8. The CDR3 DNA is TGTGCCAGCAGCCAGGGACAGATTGGGGAGACCCAGTACTTC. Translation gives CASSQGQIGETQYF. The full variable domain, with the rest looked up from reference TRBV7-2 and TRBJ2-5, is GAGVSQSPSNKVTEKGKDVELRCDPISGHTALYWYRQSLGQGLEFLIYFQGNSAPDKSGLPSDRFSAERTGGSVSTLTIQRTQQEDSAVYLCASSQGQIGETQYFGPGTRLLVL.

The chain uses TRBV12-2 and TRBJ2-2; the table's D call, TRBD2, was not checked against the DNA. TRBV12-2 is a listed pseudogene. This CDR3 is 18 amino acids long. CDR3 region: CASRHGLPTYANTGELFF. CDR3 DNA sequence: TGTGCAAGTCGCCACGGACTACCAACCTACGCGAACACCGGGGAGCTGTTTTTT.

The chain joins TRBV20-1 to TRBJ1-1; 7 positions agree with TRBD1. This CDR3 is 15 amino acids long. Looked up from germline, CDR1 is DFQATT and CDR2 is SNEGSKA (reference sequence). The V segment lost 3 bases and the J segment 4 bases; nucleotides outside the gene matches: 11. The chain's CDR3 is CSASGKGARSTEAFF. In DNA, the CDR3 is TGCAGTGCTAGTGGGAAGGGGGCGCGTAGCACTGAAGCTTTCTTT.

The rearrangement joins TRBV29-1 to TRBJ2-2, with a weak D call TRBD2 (6 bases). This CDR3 contains 11 residues. V lost 4 bases, J lost 6 bases, and 6 bases lay in between. Germline V gene lookup returns CDR1 SQVTM and CDR2 ANQGSEA. The CDR3, as DNA: TGCAGCGTTGCTAGCGCCGGGGAGCTGTTTTTT. Translating gives CSVASAGELFF.

The V and J genes are TRBV6-5 and TRBJ1-2; 7 nucleotides match TRBD1. CDR3 size: 14 residues. Germline V gene data show CDR1 as MNHEY and CDR2 as SVGAGI. The ends lost 2 bases at V and 3 bases at J; junction bases unmatched: 3. CDR3 nucleotides: TGTGCCAGCAGTTACATCGACAGGGACTATGGCTACACCTTC. The encoded protein is CASSYIDRDYGYTF.

The rearrangement joins TRBV28 to TRBJ1-2; 7 bases are shared with TRBD1. CDR3 length equals 14 residues. Germline loops: CDR1 MDHEN, CDR2 SYDVKM. Trimming removed 5 bases from V and 5 bases from J; junction bases left unmatched: 8. In nucleotides, the CDR3 is TGTGCCAGCAGTACTACCGGGACAGTTTATGGCTACACCTTC. It specifies CASSTTGTVYGYTF.

CDR3 bases: TGTGCCAGCAGCTTTTTGTCAGGGAGATCAACTGAAGCTTTCTTT. Translating gives CASSFLSGRSTEAFF. This chain uses TRBV7-2 with TRBJ1-1; D possibly corresponds to TRBD1 (5 bases). The length of the CDR3 is 15 residues. Trimming left V 3 bases short and J 5 bases short, with 16 bases between. Germline values: CDR1 SGHTA, CDR2 FQGNSA. The full variable domain, in which reference TRBV7-2 and TRBJ1-1 provide the parts outside the CDR3, is GAGVSQSPSNKVTEKGKDVELRCDPISGHTALYWYRQSLGQGLEFLIYFQGNSAPDKSGLPSDRFSAERTGGSVSTLTIQRTQQEDSAVYLCASSFLSGRSTEAFFGQGTRLTVV.

Points on this clone: An end of the junction differs from the germline gene, which may be a read error. The chain carries TRBV6-6 and TRBJ2-3, with D maybe TRBD1 (6 bases). CDR1 and CDR2 from the germline V gene are MNHNY and SVGAGI (reference sequence). The CDR3 has 13 amino acids. The CDR3 nucleotides read TGTGCCAGTAGTTACGAGCAGGGGGATACGCAGTATTTT. Translation gives CASSYEQGDTQYF.

V usage is TRBV5-1 and J usage is TRBJ2-1; TRBD1 agrees at 7 bases. V shed 4 bases, J shed 4 bases, and the junction held 8 bases outside the gene matches. Per germline, CDR1 SGHRS and CDR2 YFSETQ. The CDR3 has 15 residues. The CDR3 protein is CASSVGQNLYNEQFF. The CDR3 nucleotides read TGCGCCAGCAGCGTGGGACAGAATCTTTACAATGAGCAGTTCTTC.